Each of the 20 T cell receptor beta chains below was sequenced from the same sample in a study of tumor-infiltrating lymphocytes in oesophageal squamous cell carcinoma. TCRdb re-called the PCR reads through MiXCR, storing one row per CDR3 protein. In the table there are over 15,000 distinct CDR3 sequences, around 43% of which are singletons. Sequenced material: blood. Every receptor here comes from a male donor with esophageal squamous cell carcinoma.

With respect to this clonotype: It is likely a read error, because the conserved phenylalanine at the end of the CDR3 is missing. The DNA is left out, because the CDR3 cannot be placed on it with certainty; the CDR3 is given as TCRdb lists it. This chain joins TRBV7-4 and TRBJ2-3. In germline, CDR1 is SGHVT, CDR2 SQSDAQ. Termini included, the CDR3 measures 13 amino acids. CDR3 protein: CASSAATSSTLGT.

V usage is TRBV7-2 and J usage is TRBJ1-5, with D hard to call. In germline, CDR1 is SGHTA, CDR2 FQGNSA. V lost 3 bases to trimming and J lost 4 bases, with 4 bases between them. The CDR3 extends over 12 amino acids. The CDR3 DNA reads TGTGCCAGCAGCTTCGCAAATCAGCCCCAGCATTTT. Amino acid sequence: CASSFANQPQHF.

The V gene is TRBV7-8, the J gene TRBJ2-1; 10 bases agree with TRBD1. J lost 3 bases, V lost 5 bases, and 4 bases had no gene match. CDR3 length equals 15 residues. The germline V gene has CDR1 SGHVS and CDR2 FQNEAQ. The CDR3: CASSARTGGYNEQFF. CDR3 bases: TGTGCCAGCAGCGCGAGGACAGGGGGCTACAATGAGCAGTTCTTC.

This clonotype was detected many times. This chain links TRBV19 with TRBJ1-1, with D tentatively TRBD1 (5 bases). V gave up 4 bases and J gave up 5 bases, with 20 bases separating them. The V gene's germline CDR1 is LNHDA and CDR2 SQIVND (reference sequence). The CDR3 extends over 16 amino acids. Here the CDR3 reads CASSTEIQVVGTEAFF. The CDR3, as DNA: TGTGCCAGTAGTACCGAGATACAGGTCGTCGGGACTGAAGCTTTCTTT.

The rearrangement links TRBV27 to TRBJ2-4; no definite D call. The end of the DNA is better explained by TRBJ2-1, so the J call may be wrong. This CDR3 has 11 residues. Germline values: CDR1 MNHEY, CDR2 SMNVEV (reference sequence). This CDR3 is CASRIYHEQFF. CDR3 DNA sequence: TGTGCCAGCAGGATTTACCATGAGCAGTTCTTC.

This clonotype turned up a few times. A much larger clone differs by one base, so this may be a read error. The chain recombines TRBV6-6 with TRBJ2-1, with 12 nucleotides matching TRBD1. Germline trimming cut 2 bases from V and 10 bases from J; bases unmatched to any gene: 6. Germline V CDR1 and CDR2: MNHNY, SVGAGI (reference sequence). The CDR3 spans 15 residues. CDR3 loop: CASSYGTGGNYEQFF. In DNA form, the CDR3 reads TGTGCCAGCAGTTACGGGACAGGGGGCAACTACGAGCAGTTCTTC.

There are a few counts of this clonotype. The chain links TRBV5-1 to TRBJ2-5; 12 bases agree with TRBD2. V trimming: 4 bases; J trimming: 5 bases; junction bases outside the gene matches: 12. The CDR3 contains 17 residues. In germline, CDR1 is SGHRS, CDR2 YFSETQ. CDR3 amino acids: CASSRTLAGGPGETQYF. The CDR3 bases are TGCGCCAGCAGCCGAACTCTAGCGGGAGGGCCAGGGGAGACCCAGTACTTC.

This clonotype was seen a few times. This rearrangement joins TRBV7-9 to TRBJ2-5; D is possibly TRBD2 (6 bases). The DNA end is more similar to TRBJ2-1, so the J call may be wrong. Germline assignment: CDR1 SEHNR and CDR2 FQNEAQ (reference sequence). This CDR3 is built from 14 residues. CDR3 region: CASSSFRGSNEQFF. CDR3 sequence (DNA): TGTGCCAGCAGCTCTTTTCGGGGGAGTAATGAGCAGTTCTTC.

As regards this clonotype: This sequence may be a read error, since a much larger clone differs from it by one base. The V gene is TRBV5-1, the J gene TRBJ2-3; TRBD1 is a possible D gene (6 bases). Germline CDR1 SGHRS, CDR2 YFSETQ. CDR3 size: 13 residues. V lost 4 bases, J lost 14 bases, and 20 bases lay in between. CDR3 amino acids: CASSIQGTGELYF. The DNA of the CDR3 is TGCGCCAGCAGCATCCAGGGGACCGGGGAGCTGTATTTT.

V usage is TRBV20-1 and J usage is TRBJ2-3; perhaps TRBD1 as D (6 bases). Looked up from germline, CDR1 is DFQATT and CDR2 is SNEGSKA (reference sequence). The V gene lost 7 bases and the J gene lost 0 bases, with 17 bases spanning the gap. The CDR3 is 15 amino acids. CDR3 sequence: CSVPDPQGSTDTQYF. The CDR3 DNA reads as TGCAGTGTCCCGGACCCTCAGGGGAGCACAGATACGCAGTATTTT.

J is TRBJ2-5 and V is TRBV7-2, with D possibly being TRBD2 (6 bases). The germline gives CDR1 SGHTA, CDR2 FQGNSA. The CDR3 runs to 13 residues. The V and J ends lost 6 bases and 5 bases respectively, with 13 bases between them. In nucleotides, the CDR3 is TGTGCCAGCAGTCTCGGGACTCGCGAGACCCAGTACTTC. It codes for CASSLGTRETQYF.

Remarks on this clonotype: This CDR3 is missing its conserved last phenylalanine or tryptophan, likely due to a read error. The DNA is left out, because the CDR3 cannot be placed on it with certainty; the CDR3 is given as TCRdb lists it. This chain uses TRBV11-1 with TRBJ2-7; the table names TRBD1, a call not compared with the DNA. The CDR3 has 15 amino acids, counting both end residues. Germline V gene sequence: CDR1 SGHAT, CDR2 FQDESV (reference sequence). The CDR3 here is CASSLGQGDGYTFGS.

Relative to its sample, this clonotype is medium-sized. This chain joins TRBV7-2 and TRBJ1-3; D is possibly TRBD1 (5 bases). V was pared by 2 bases and J by 0 bases, with 11 bases between. This CDR3 has 16 amino acids. Germline lookup yields CDR1 SGHTA and CDR2 FQGNSA. The CDR3 coding sequence is TGTGCCAGCAGCTTAAGGTTAGGGGTCTCTGGAAACACCATATATTTT. Protein sequence: CASSLRLGVSGNTIYF. The variable domain in full, with the rest retrieved from reference TRBV7-2 and TRBJ1-3, is GAGVSQSPSNKVTEKGKDVELRCDPISGHTALYWYRQSLGQGLEFLIYFQGNSAPDKSGLPSDRFSAERTGGSVSTLTIQRTQQEDSAVYLCASSLRLGVSGNTIYFGEGSWLTVV.

This clonotype appeared many times. The V call is TRBV18, the J call TRBJ1-2, with D unresolved. Trimming removed 0 bases at V and 4 bases at J, with 6 bases between. The CDR3 has 13 residues. Germline V gene lookup returns CDR1 KGHSH and CDR2 LQKENI. The CDR3 sequence is CASSPPSAYGYTF. The CDR3 region has the DNA TGTGCCAGCTCACCACCGTCGGCCTATGGCTACACCTTC.

As concerns this clonotype: The conserved phenylalanine or tryptophan is not found at the CDR3 terminus, so this likely reflects a read error. The limits of the CDR3 on the DNA are not certain, so only TCRdb's listed CDR3 is given. The CDR3 sequence is CASSMLADYNEQFFGS. V and J are TRBV5-6 and TRBJ2-7; the D call TRBD2 from the table was never checked on the DNA. Germline assignment: CDR1 SGHDT and CDR2 YYEEEE. The CDR3 is made up of 16 amino acids, end residues included.

The chain uses TRBV7-3 and TRBJ2-1; the match to TRBD2 covers 10 bases. Per germline, CDR1 SGHTA and CDR2 FQGTGA. Trimming removed 5 bases from V and 3 bases from J; junction bases left unmatched: 4. The CDR3 is 15 amino acids. CDR3 loop: CASSPLAGGYNEQFF. CDR3 DNA: TGTGCCAGCAGCCCATTAGCGGGAGGCTACAATGAGCAGTTCTTC.

The gene calls are TRBV6-5 and TRBJ2-5, with 10 bases that match TRBD2. The J call may not be correct, given that the DNA end is closer to TRBJ2-7. Germline V CDR1 and CDR2: MNHEY, SVGAGI. The CDR3 extends over 14 amino acids. The CDR3: CASRPLAGVYEQYF. CDR3 DNA sequence: TGTGCCAGCAGACCCCTAGCGGGAGTCTACGAGCAGTACTTC.

The J gene is TRBJ2-6, the V gene TRBV6-6; D is possibly TRBD2 (6 bases). Germline V CDR1 and CDR2: MNHNY, SVGAGI (reference sequence). Trimming cost V 7 bases and J 1 base, with 11 bases left between them. The CDR3 runs to 15 residues. CDR3 loop: CASTFSGSGANVLTF. The CDR3 coding sequence is TGTGCCAGCACCTTTAGCGGTTCTGGGGCCAACGTCCTGACTTTC.

Ten or more counts support this clonotype. A read error may explain this, as a much larger clone is one base away. V is TRBV6-1 and J is TRBJ2-7; 10 positions match TRBD2. The CDR3 is 15 amino acids. The V and J ends lost 3 bases and 7 bases, in that order; junction bases with no gene match: 9. The V gene's germline CDR1 is MNHNS and CDR2 SASEGT. In DNA, the CDR3 is TGTGCCAGCAGTGAGGGACTAGCGAACTACAATGAGCAGTACTTC. Amino acids: CASSEGLANYNEQYF.

J is TRBJ2-4 and V is TRBV12-3 or TRBV12-4; D unresolved. Judging by the DNA end, TRBJ2-5 fits better; the J call may be wrong. The CDR3 is 14 residues long. Written as DNA, the CDR3 is TGTGCCAGCAGTTTGCCAGAGACCCAAGAGACCCAGTACTTC. It codes for CASSLPETQETQYF.